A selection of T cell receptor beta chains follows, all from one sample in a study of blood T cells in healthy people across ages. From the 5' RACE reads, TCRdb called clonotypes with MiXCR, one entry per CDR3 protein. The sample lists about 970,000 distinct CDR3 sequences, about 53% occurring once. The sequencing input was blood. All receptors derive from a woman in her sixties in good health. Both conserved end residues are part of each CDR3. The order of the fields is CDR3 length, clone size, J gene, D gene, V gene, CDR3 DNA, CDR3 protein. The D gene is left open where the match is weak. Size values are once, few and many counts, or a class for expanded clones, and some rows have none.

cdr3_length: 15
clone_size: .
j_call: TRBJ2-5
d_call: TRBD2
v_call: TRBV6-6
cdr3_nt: TGTGCCAGCAGTGTACTAGCGGGAGGGACACCGACCCAGTACTTC
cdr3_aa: CASSVLAGGTPTQYF

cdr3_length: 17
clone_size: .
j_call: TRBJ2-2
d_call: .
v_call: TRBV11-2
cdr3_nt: TGTGCCAGCAGCTCCCAAGGGTTCTGGTCTGACCCCGGGGAGCTGTTTTTT
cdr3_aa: CASSSQGFWSDPGELFF

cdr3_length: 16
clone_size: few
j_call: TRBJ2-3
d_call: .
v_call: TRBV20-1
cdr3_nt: TGCAGTGCTAGAGTATTTTCACGGGAGAGCACAGATACGCAGTATTTT
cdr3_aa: CSARVFSRESTDTQYF

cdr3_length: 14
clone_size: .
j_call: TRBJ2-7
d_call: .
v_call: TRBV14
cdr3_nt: TGTGCCAGCAGAAGCGCCGGGGCCTCCTACGAGCAGTACTTC
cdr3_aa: CASRSAGASYEQYF

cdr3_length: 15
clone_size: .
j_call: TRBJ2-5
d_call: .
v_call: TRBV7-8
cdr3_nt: TGTGCCAGCAGCCCCCCTCGGAGCGGGCAAGAGACCCAGTACTTC
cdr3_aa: CASSPPRSGQETQYF

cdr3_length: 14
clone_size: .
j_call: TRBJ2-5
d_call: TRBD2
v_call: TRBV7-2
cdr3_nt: TGTGCCAGCAGCTTAATCGGACTAGCTTATGAGCAGTACTTC
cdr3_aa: CASSLIGLAYEQYF

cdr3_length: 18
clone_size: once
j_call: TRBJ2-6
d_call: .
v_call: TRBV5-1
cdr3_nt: TGCGCCAGCAGCGCCCTATCTGGCGGACATACTGGGGCCAACGTCCTGACTTTC
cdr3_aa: CASSALSGGHTGANVLTF

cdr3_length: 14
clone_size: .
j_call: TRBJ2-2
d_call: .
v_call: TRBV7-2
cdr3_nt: TGTGCCAGCAGCTTCGTAGGATCGACCGGGGAGCTGTTTTTT
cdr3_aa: CASSFVGSTGELFF

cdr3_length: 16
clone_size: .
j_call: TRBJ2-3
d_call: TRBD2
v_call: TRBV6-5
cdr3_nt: TGTGCCAGCTGCCCTCTACTAGCGGGAACCACAGATACGCAGTATTTT
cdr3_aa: CASCPLLAGTTDTQYF

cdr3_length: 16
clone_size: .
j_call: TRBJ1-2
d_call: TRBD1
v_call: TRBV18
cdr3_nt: TGTGCCAGCTCACCGACTAAATTGACAGGGCCTCGTGGCTACACCTTC
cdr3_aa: CASSPTKLTGPRGYTF

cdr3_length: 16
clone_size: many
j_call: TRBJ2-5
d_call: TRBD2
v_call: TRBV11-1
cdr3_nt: TGTGCCAGCAGCCTGACTAGCGGGAGGGCCGCGGAGACCCAGTACTTC
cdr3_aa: CASSLTSGRAAETQYF

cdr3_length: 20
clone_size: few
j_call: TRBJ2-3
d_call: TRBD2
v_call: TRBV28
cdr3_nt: TGTGCCAGCAGTGGCATGGGAGGACTTGCGGGAGTAACTAGCACAGATACGCAGTATTTT
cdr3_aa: CASSGMGGLAGVTSTDTQYF

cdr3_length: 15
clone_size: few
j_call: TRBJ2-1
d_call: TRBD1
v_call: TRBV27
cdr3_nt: TGTGCCAGCAGATCCGGGACAGGGGGCACGAATGAGCAGTTCTTC
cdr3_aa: CASRSGTGGTNEQFF

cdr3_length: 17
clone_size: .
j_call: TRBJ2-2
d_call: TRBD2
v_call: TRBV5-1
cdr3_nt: TGCGCCAGCAGCTTGACCGGGACTAGCGGGGTCGCCGGGGAGCTGTTTTTT
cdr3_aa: CASSLTGTSGVAGELFF